A single sample is the source of the 24 T cell receptor beta chains below, sequenced in a study of blood T cell repertoires in COVID-19. Libraries were prepared by immunoSEQ multiplex PCR; TCRdb keeps only in-frame clonotypes and omits some of them. This table holds some 250,000 clones, around nine tenths found once. Sequencing used PBMCs or T cells enriched from blood (not recorded which). Receptors were obtained from a man in his forties or fifties who had recovered from COVID-19.

This chain links TRBV6-5 with TRBJ1-5; D is ambiguous. Germline loops: CDR1 MNHEY, CDR2 SVGAGI. The CDR3 has 14 amino acids. Trimming took off 7 bases at V and 0 bases at J, with 10 bases between the two ends. CDR3 in amino acids: CASTRRGSNQPQHF. CDR3 bases: TGTGCCAGCACTAGACGGGGTAGCAATCAGCCCCAGCATTTT.

The rearrangement joins TRBV14 to TRBJ2-7, with a tentative D call TRBD1 (6 bases). Germline assignment: CDR1 SGHDN and CDR2 FVKESK. The CDR3 extends over 16 amino acids. V lost 0 bases and J lost 3, with 15 bases in between. The CDR3 DNA sequence: TGTGCCAGCAGCCAAGATCGTCAGTGGGGGCTCTACGAGCAGTACTTC. The encoded protein is CASSQDRQWGLYEQYF.

This chain uses TRBV19 with TRBJ1-1; 9 bases are a match to TRBD1. Germline loops: CDR1 LNHDA, CDR2 SQIVND (reference sequence). This CDR3 has 15 residues. The ends lost 5 bases at V and 5 bases at J; junction bases unmatched: 9. CDR3 protein: CASSQNRGLRTEAFF. The CDR3 nucleotides read TGTGCCAGTAGTCAGAACAGGGGGCTGCGTACTGAAGCTTTCTTT.

The rearrangement links TRBV24-1 to TRBJ2-7; 7 bases align to TRBD1. This CDR3 has 17 amino acids. The germline CDR1 and CDR2 sequences are KGHDR and SFDVKD. Trimming took 2 bases from V and 3 from J; bases not matched to a gene: 12. The CDR3 DNA reads as TGTGCCACCAGTGATTCCTCTCACAGGGGTACCGACTACGAGCAGTACTTC. This encodes CATSDSSHRGTDYEQYF.

The V and J genes are TRBV5-6 and TRBJ2-1; 11 nucleotides agree with TRBD1. The CDR3 extends over 17 amino acids. Trimming at V came to 0 bases and at J to 6 bases, leaving 8 bases not matched to a gene. Germline lookup yields CDR1 SGHDT and CDR2 YYEEEE. Here the CDR3 DNA reads TGTGCCAGCAGCTTGGGGACAGGGGGCGCGTGGGGCAATGAGCAGTTCTTC. It is translated as CASSLGTGGAWGNEQFF.

V and J are TRBV7-9 and TRBJ1-2, with D tentatively TRBD1 (5 bases). Trimming pared 3 bases from V and 4 bases from J, leaving 12 bases between. In germline, CDR1 is SEHNR, CDR2 FQNEAQ (reference sequence). This CDR3 is 14 amino acids long. The DNA of the CDR3 is TGTGCCAGCAGCTTTGTCCCGGGGGTCTATGGCTACACCTTC. This translates into CASSFVPGVYGYTF.

The V and J genes are TRBV5-8 and TRBJ2-2; TRBD2 might be the D (6 bases). The CDR3 is made up of 18 amino acids. The V gene lost 0 bases and the J gene lost 0 bases, with 15 bases spanning the gap. Germline-derived CDR1 and CDR2 are SGHTS and YDEGEE. CDR3 nucleotides: TGTGCCAGCAGCTTGGGGCTGATAGCGGTCGCGAACACCGGGGAGCTGTTTTTT. Translated, it gives CASSLGLIAVANTGELFF.

The CDR3 coding sequence is TGTGCCAGTCAACAGACAGGGGCCTCAAACTATGGCTACACCTTC. This translates into CASQQTGASNYGYTF. The rearrangement joins TRBV19 to TRBJ1-2; 8 nucleotides match TRBD1. The CDR3 spans 15 residues. Germline V gene lookup returns CDR1 LNHDA and CDR2 SQIVND (reference sequence). Germline trimming cut 8 bases from V and 2 bases from J; bases unmatched to any gene: 10.

CDR3 residues: CSVDPGQDFNTEAFF. The DNA of the CDR3 is TGCAGCGTTGACCCAGGACAGGACTTTAACACTGAAGCTTTCTTT. The chain uses TRBV29-1 and TRBJ1-1, with 7 bases identical to TRBD1. The CDR3 is 15 residues long. CDR1 and CDR2 (germline): SQVTM, ANQGSEA. J was trimmed by 2 bases and V by 3 bases; bases with no gene match: 9.

This clone was seen just once. The chain uses TRBV6-5 and TRBJ2-7, with D maybe TRBD1 (6 bases). Between the trimmed V and J ends, which lost 6 bases and 4 bases, there was a span of 19 bases. This CDR3 has 15 residues. CDR1 is MNHEY, CDR2 SVGAGI, per germline. CDR3 DNA: TGTGCCAGCAGACCTCGGTGGGACACCGGTTACGAGCAGTACTTC. Its translation is CASRPRWDTGYEQYF.

The chain has TRBV7-9 and TRBJ1-1, with TRBD1 matching over 9 bases. The J segment lost 5 bases and the V segment lost 1 base, leaving 2 bases of the junction unmatched. Germline assignment: CDR1 SEHNR and CDR2 FQNEAQ (reference sequence). The CDR3 spans 14 residues. For the CDR3, the DNA is TGTGCCAGCAGCTTAGAGGGGACAGGGACTGAAGCTTTCTTT. Translated, it gives CASSLEGTGTEAFF.

CDR3 in amino acids: CASSILGTGNYGYTF. The CDR3 bases are TGTGCCAGCAGCATCCTAGGGACAGGGAACTATGGCTACACCTTC. This rearrangement joins TRBV13 to TRBJ1-2; 9 bases match TRBD1. The CDR3 covers 15 residues. V shed 5 bases and J 2 bases; nucleotides not matched to a gene: 6. From germline, CDR1 is PRHDT and CDR2 FYEKMQ (reference sequence).

V and J are TRBV28 and TRBJ2-7, with a tentative D call TRBD2 (6 bases). The CDR3 is 13 residues long. Trimming removed 7 bases at V and 3 bases at J, with 13 bases between. Germline V lookup: CDR1 MDHEN, CDR2 SYDVKM. CDR3 in amino acids: CASMRDSIYEQYF. For the CDR3, the DNA is TGTGCCAGCATGAGGGACTCAATCTACGAGCAGTACTTC.

This clone came up once. The chain links TRBV6-5 to TRBJ2-7, with 8 bases matching TRBD1. The CDR3 consists of 15 residues. J gave up 4 bases and V 0 bases, and 5 bases lay outside the gene matches. Germline V CDR1 and CDR2: MNHEY, SVGAGI. CDR3 sequence reads: CASSYSLQGAYEQYF. The CDR3 DNA reads TGTGCCAGCAGTTACTCTCTTCAGGGGGCATACGAGCAGTACTTC.

The chain has TRBV7-6 and TRBJ2-7; 9 bases are a match to TRBD1. The CDR3 is 14 residues long. Germline V lookup: CDR1 SGHVS, CDR2 FNYEAQ. The V and J ends lost 5 bases and 3 bases, in that order; junction bases with no gene match: 5. The CDR3 DNA follows: TGTGCCAGCAGCCCGGGGGGACAGGGCTACGAGCAGTACTTC. It specifies CASSPGGQGYEQYF.

V is TRBV19 and J is TRBJ1-3, with 9 bases identical to TRBD1. The germline gives CDR1 LNHDA, CDR2 SQIVND (reference sequence). The J segment lost 5 bases and the V segment lost 3 bases, leaving 14 bases of the junction unmatched. This CDR3 is built from 18 residues. The CDR3 region is CASSIFSGRTGERNTIYF. The CDR3, as DNA: TGTGCCAGTAGTATTTTCTCTGGCCGGACAGGGGAACGAAACACCATATATTTT.

The rearrangement joins TRBV19 to TRBJ2-1; TRBD1 matches 7 bases. From germline, CDR1 is LNHDA and CDR2 SQIVND (reference sequence). J gave up 12 bases and V 8 bases, and 7 bases lay outside the gene matches. The CDR3 runs to 11 residues. The CDR3 sequence is CASGTEVWQFF. The DNA of the CDR3 is TGTGCCAGTGGGACAGAGGTATGGCAGTTCTTC. The full variable domain, in which reference TRBV19 and TRBJ2-1 provide the parts outside the CDR3, is DGGITQSPKYLFRKEGQNVTLSCEQNLNHDAMYWYRQDPGQGLRLIYYSQIVNDFQKGDIAEGYSVSREKKESFPLTVTSAQKNPTAFYLCASGTEVWQFFGPGTRLTVL.

The CDR3 is CASSHLLAGAVNEQFF. The DNA of the CDR3 is TGTGCCAGCAGCCACCTACTAGCGGGAGCAGTAAATGAGCAGTTCTTC. The chain uses TRBV14 and TRBJ2-1; TRBD2 aligns across 11 bases. The ends lost 3 bases at V and 7 bases at J; junction bases unmatched: 8. CDR1 and CDR2 (germline): SGHDN, FVKESK. The CDR3 has 16 residues.

The genes are TRBV7-8 and TRBJ1-1; 7 positions match TRBD1. The CDR3 covers 14 residues. The V gene end was trimmed by 3 bases and the J gene end by 5 bases; junction bases not matched to a gene: 6. CDR1 and CDR2 from the germline V gene are SGHVS and FQNEAQ. CDR3 nucleotide sequence: TGTGCCAGCAGCTTTTTCTCAGGGGGGACTGAAGCTTTCTTT. Its translation: CASSFFSGGTEAFF. The complete variable domain, with remaining parts taken from reference TRBV7-8 and TRBJ1-1, reads GAGVSQSPRYKVAKRGQDVALRCDPISGHVSLFWYQQALGQGPEFLTYFQNEAQLDKSGLPSDRFFAERPEGSVSTLKIQRTQQEDSAVYLCASSFFSGGTEAFFGQGTRLTVV.

The chain is built from TRBV6-1 and TRBJ1-2; 9 bases map to TRBD1. Germline CDR1 and CDR2: MNHNS and SASEGT. V shed 2 bases, J shed 6 bases, and the junction held 7 bases outside the gene matches. This CDR3 has 15 amino acids. As DNA, the CDR3 is TGTGCCAGCAGTGAATATACAGGGGGCGCCGATGGCTACACCTTC. This codes for CASSEYTGGADGYTF.

The rearrangement uses TRBV28 and TRBJ1-1; maybe TRBD1 (6 bases). The CDR3 covers 16 residues. V gave up 5 bases and J gave up 1 base, with 17 bases separating them. CDR1 and CDR2 from the germline V gene are MDHEN and SYDVKM. CDR3 residues: CASSQRGATPNTEAFF. The CDR3 DNA follows: TGTGCCAGCAGTCAGCGGGGGGCCACACCGAACACTGAAGCTTTCTTT.

This chain joins TRBV30 and TRBJ2-1; 11 positions match TRBD1. V lost 0 bases, J lost 8 bases, and 3 bases stayed unmatched. Germline assignment: CDR1 GTSNPN and CDR2 SVGIG (reference sequence). CDR3 length: 14 amino acids. The CDR3 loop reads CAWSVGQGAYEQFF. Here the CDR3 DNA reads TGTGCCTGGAGTGTAGGACAGGGGGCCTATGAGCAGTTCTTC.

V gene TRBV5-1 combines with J gene TRBJ2-3; weak D call: TRBD1 (5 bases). Germline CDR1 is SGHRS and CDR2 is YFSETQ. V shed 5 bases and J shed 6 bases, with 10 bases lying between them. The CDR3 has 12 amino acids. The CDR3: CASSPGMDTQYF. DNA of the CDR3: TGCGCCAGCAGTCCAGGGATGGATACGCAGTATTTT.

V gene TRBV7-6 combines with J gene TRBJ2-3, with D possibly being TRBD2 (6 bases). Germline CDR1 reads SGHVS; CDR2 reads FNYEAQ. The V end was cut by 3 bases, the J end by 0 bases, with 13 bases between. The CDR3 is made up of 16 amino acids. CDR3 residues: CASSFLRTKSTDTQYF. DNA of the CDR3: TGTGCCAGCAGCTTTTTAAGGACTAAGAGCACAGATACGCAGTATTTT. Looking up the rest from reference TRBV7-6 and TRBJ2-3 gives the full variable domain: GAGVSQSPRYKVTKRGQDVALRCDPISGHVSLYWYRQALGQGPEFLTYFNYEAQQDKSGLPNDRFSAERPEGSISTLTIQRTEQRDSAMYRCASSFLRTKSTDTQYFGPGTRLTVL.